This T cell receptor (beta chain) was found in a study of cytomegalovirus exposure and HLA in healthy donors. For this clone: Its antigen remains unknown.

The PCR contained 60 Vbeta and 13 Jbeta primers. Libraries were prepared by immunoSEQ multiplex PCR; TCRdb keeps only in-frame clonotypes and omits some of them. Of 200,000 to 250,000 clones in the sample, 77% were seen once. The study's findings and limits: Follow-up analysis later connected one missense variant in DCLRE1C with trimming of TCR beta V- and J-genes.

The source is a woman aged 60-75 years in good health and CMV-seropositive. Sequencing was carried out using PBMCs.

The CDR3 loop reads CSVGAYPDTQYF. In DNA, the CDR3 is TGCAGCGTTGGGGCGTATCCAGATACGCAGTATTTT. The chain combines TRBV29-1 with TRBJ2-3, with D unresolved. V lost 4 bases, J lost 4 bases, and 9 bases lay in between. Germline V CDR1 and CDR2: SQVTM, ANQGSEA. The CDR3 totals 12 residues.